A single T cell receptor (beta chain) is shown here with its context. The sample originates from a study of blood T cells in healthy people across ages. V dropped 2 bases and J dropped 6; count of bases not matched to a gene: 9. The CDR3 contains 17 residues. The use of a sample-barcoded 5' primer and a J-beta primer mix characterized a second PCR of roughly 6 to 12 cycles. Per-sample output comprised a minimum of 2.5 million paired-end reads containing CDR3. TCRdb re-analysed the 5' RACE reads in MiXCR, keeping a single row per CDR3 protein. This table has about 970,000 distinct CDR3 sequences, roughly 51% appearing once.

This TCR came from a woman aged 55-75 years in good health. Input material: blood. The chain links TRBV12-3 or TRBV12-4 to TRBJ2-4, with 11 bases lining up with TRBD2. This chain's CDR3 is CASSLPTSGTSGNIQYF. Here the CDR3 DNA reads TGTGCCAGCAGTTTACCGACTAGCGGGACCTCAGGAAACATTCAGTACTTC.